This T cell receptor beta chain was profiled in a study of somatic mutations in cytotoxic T cells in rheumatoid arthritis. About the study: Sorted by flow to nearly 100% purity were some V beta antibody-stained T-cell populations, including V beta1+ cells sequenced for TCRB.

Germline-derived CDR1 and CDR2 are SGHDN and FVKESK. Trimming pared 0 bases from V and 0 bases from J, leaving 12 bases between. The CDR3 extends over 17 amino acids. Assay used: immunoSEQ multiplex PCR; TCRdb lists only in-frame clones, some missing. The table has about 20,000 clones, roughly nine tenths seen once; the top ten hold roughly 15%. Among the healthy controls, all of them blood donors, the median age was approximately 53 years (range 21-70) and 55% were female. This receptor was identified in a man in his forties or fifties in good health. Sequenced sample: CD8+ T cells sorted from blood. J is TRBJ1-5 and V is TRBV14; D is perhaps TRBD1 (6 bases). This CDR3 is CASSQEPGQYSNQPQHF. The CDR3, as DNA: TGTGCCAGCAGCCAAGAACCTGGACAGTATAGCAATCAGCCCCAGCATTTT.